A single sample is the source of the 9 T cell receptor beta chains below, sequenced in a study of T cell repertoires in cytomegalovirus infection. TCRdb re-analysed the reads in MiXCR, keeping a single row per CDR3 protein. The sample contains about 450,000 distinct CDR3 sequences, around 32% of which appear only once. Sequenced input: PBMCs. Receptors originate from a human donor in good health (CMV status not recorded). Some clones in this sample may be carry-over from other donors' samples.

This chain connects TRBV6-6 to TRBJ2-7, with TRBD2 identical over 7 bases. CDR3 size: 15 residues. Germline-derived CDR1 and CDR2 are MNHNY and SVGAGI (reference sequence). V shed 5 bases and J 3 bases; nucleotides not matched to a gene: 10. CDR3 amino acids: CASSQTGLTHYEQYF. The CDR3 DNA reads as TGTGCCAGCAGTCAGACGGGACTAACTCACTACGAGCAGTACTTC.

The chain is built from TRBV2 and TRBJ2-3; 7 bases fit TRBD2. CDR1 is SNHLY, CDR2 FYNNEI, per germline. V lost 8 bases and J lost 1; bases outside the gene matches: 12. This CDR3 comprises 16 residues. The CDR3 DNA sequence: TGTGCCAGCGCACGGGCGTCGGGGGGACGCACAGATACGCAGTATTTT. Translated, it gives CASARASGGRTDTQYF.

This clonotype occurred many times. V and J are TRBV12-3 or TRBV12-4 and TRBJ2-5; D possibly matches TRBD1 or TRBD2 (5 bases each). V was cut by 3 bases and J by 5 bases, with 19 bases left in between. CDR3 length equals 16 residues. This chain's CDR3 is CASSFSGTPKRETQYF. CDR3 in DNA: TGTGCCAGCAGTTTCTCCGGGACCCCAAAAAGGGAGACCCAGTACTTC.

About this clonotype itself: A read error may be the cause here, since a much bigger clone is one base away. The rearrangement links TRBV4-1 to TRBJ1-3; perhaps TRBD1 as D (5 bases). The CDR3 runs to 17 residues. V was trimmed by 4 bases and J by 0 bases, leaving 16 bases between them. Germline values: CDR1 MGHRA, CDR2 YSYEKL. Here the CDR3 reads CASSLGQRGSSGNTIYF. The CDR3 coding sequence is TGCGCCAGCAGCCTGGGGCAAAGAGGGAGCTCTGGAAACACCATATATTTT.

The table lists this clonotype with many counts. V and J are TRBV7-2 and TRBJ2-3; TRBD2 matches at 9 bases. Germline assignment: CDR1 SGHTA and CDR2 FQGNSA. V was pared by 5 bases and J by 4 bases, with 7 bases of the junction left unmatched. The CDR3 is 15 residues long. CDR3 region: CASSRSGGQADTQYF. In DNA form, the CDR3 reads TGTGCCAGCAGCAGGAGCGGGGGGCAAGCAGATACGCAGTATTTT.

The chain is built from TRBV5-1 and TRBJ2-1, with D maybe TRBD1 (5 bases). Germline V lookup: CDR1 SGHRS, CDR2 YFSETQ. The V and J ends lost 3 bases and 8 bases respectively, with 15 bases between them. This CDR3 contains 14 residues. CDR3 region: CASSYGSKGDEQFF. The CDR3 nucleotides are TGCGCCAGCAGCTACGGATCTAAAGGGGATGAGCAGTTCTTC. Full variable domain (rest looked up from reference TRBV5-1 and TRBJ2-1): KAGVTQTPRYLIKTRGQQVTLSCSPISGHRSVSWYQQTPGQGLQFLFEYFSETQRNKGNFPGRFSGRQFSNSRSEMNVSTLELGDSALYLCASSYGSKGDEQFFGPGTRLTVL.

The J gene is TRBJ1-6, the V gene TRBV6-5; 7 bases align to TRBD1. Germline loops: CDR1 MNHEY, CDR2 SVGAGI. V shed 4 bases and J 8 bases; nucleotides not matched to a gene: 5. This CDR3 is 14 amino acids long. The CDR3 protein is CASSFGTVDSPLHF. Written as DNA, the CDR3 is TGTGCCAGCAGTTTTGGGACAGTAGATTCACCCCTCCACTTT.

This clonotype was found many times. This chain joins TRBV7-9 and TRBJ2-7; D might be TRBD1 (6 bases). The CDR3 has 14 amino acids. Germline V lookup: CDR1 SEHNR, CDR2 FQNEAQ (reference sequence). V was pared by 1 base and J by 11 bases, with 18 bases between. This CDR3 reads CASSLDPTHRVEYF. The CDR3 DNA follows: TGTGCCAGCAGCTTAGACCCCACTCACAGGGTGGAGTACTTC. The full variable domain, rest sourced from reference TRBV7-9 and TRBJ2-7, is DTGVSQNPRHKITKRGQNVTFRCDPISEHNRLYWYRQTLGQGPEFLTYFQNEAQLEKSRLLSDRFSAERPKGSFSTLEIQRTEQGDSAMYLCASSLDPTHRVEYFGPGTRLTVT.

This clonotype was recorded many times. The CDR3 coding sequence is TGTGCCAGCAGCTCGGCGGGAAACTCTGGAAACACCATATATTTT. It translates to CASSSAGNSGNTIYF. The rearrangement uses TRBV7-2 and TRBJ1-3; D call uncertain. Germline lookup yields CDR1 SGHTA and CDR2 FQGNSA. Trimming removed 4 bases at V and 0 bases at J, with 10 bases between. The CDR3 sequence is 15 residues long.